These T cell receptor beta chains were read from a single sample in a study of OX40 agonist ivuxolimab in advanced cancers. The repertoire was sequenced with immunoSEQ multiplex PCR; TCRdb's copy has only in-frame clones and lacks some. The data hold about 64,000 clones, with approximately 84% observed a single time. Sequences were derived from CD4+ or CD8+ T cells sorted from blood, sampled in a trial of the OX40 agonist ivuxolimab. These TCRs come from an adult with an advanced solid tumor such as melanoma, head and neck, liver or kidney cancer. The CDR3 runs from the conserved cysteine through the conserved F or W. The order of the fields is J gene, clone size, D gene, V gene, CDR3 protein, CDR3 DNA. A D gene is named only where the DNA matches it firmly. Only part of the rows carry a size: once, few, many, or a class if the clone is expanded.

>TRBJ2-7|.|TRBD1|TRBV19
CASSMGRDRDHEQYF
TGTGCCAGTAGTATGGGGCGGGACAGGGACCACGAGCAGTACTTC
>TRBJ1-4|.|.|TRBV6-5
CASRTEKLFF
TGTGCCAGCAGAACCGAAAAACTGTTTTTT
>TRBJ2-7|once|.|TRBV30
CAWSFSGGGYEQYF
TGTGCCTGGAGTTTTAGCGGAGGCGGCTACGAGCAGTACTTC
>TRBJ2-3|.|.|TRBV2
CASSEAPGTDTQYF
TGTGCCAGCAGTGAAGCGCCGGGCACAGATACGCAGTATTTT
>TRBJ2-1|.|TRBD2|TRBV19
CASSIEGGLAGGSNEQFF
TGTGCCAGTAGTATAGAAGGGGGACTAGCGGGAGGAAGCAATGAGCAGTTCTTC
>TRBJ1-2|.|TRBD1|TRBV6-6
CASAGTVLRYGYTF
TGTGCCAGCGCCGGGACAGTTCTGCGGTATGGCTACACCTTC
>TRBJ2-5|.|.|TRBV18
CASSTPSQETQYF
TGTGCCAGCTCCACGCCCAGTCAAGAGACCCAGTACTTC
>TRBJ1-5|.|TRBD1|TRBV2
CASSQGALGQPQHF
TGTGCCAGCAGTCAGGGGGCCCTGGGTCAGCCCCAGCATTTT
>TRBJ2-1|.|.|TRBV5-1
CASSLSPTYNEQFF
TGCGCCAGCAGCTTGTCCCCTACCTACAATGAGCAGTTCTTC
>TRBJ2-3|.|.|TRBV28
CASSTDIRDTQYF
TGTGCCAGCAGTACCGATATAAGGGATACGCAGTATTTT
>TRBJ1-6|medium-sized|.|TRBV15
CATSYGQGDSPLHF
TGTGCCACCAGCTACGGGCAGGGAGATTCACCCCTCCACTTT
>TRBJ1-5|.|.|TRBV28
CASSSPKYSNQPQHF
TGTGCCAGCAGTTCCCCCAAATATAGCAATCAGCCCCAGCATTTT
>TRBJ1-4|.|.|TRBV7-2
CASSPGVSEKLFF
TGTGCCAGCAGTCCAGGGGTGTCGGAAAAACTGTTTTTT
>TRBJ2-5|.|.|TRBV7-9
CASSPGRVERTQYF
TGTGCCAGCAGCCCAGGTCGGGTTGAGAGAACCCAGTACTTC
>TRBJ2-7|.|.|TRBV5-8
CASSLAGRVNQYF
TGTGCCAGCAGCTTGGCGGGCAGGGTAAATCAGTACTTC
>TRBJ2-7|.|TRBD2|TRBV10-3
CAISDPTSGRIHEQYF
TGTGCCATCAGTGATCCGACTAGCGGGAGAATCCACGAGCAGTACTTC
>TRBJ2-7|.|TRBD1|TRBV7-2
CASRIDRGAYEQYF
TGTGCCAGCAGGATCGACAGGGGGGCCTACGAGCAGTACTTC
>TRBJ2-1|.|TRBD1|TRBV4-1
CASSHPGQGYEQFF
TGCGCCAGCAGCCACCCGGGACAGGGGTATGAGCAGTTCTTC
>TRBJ2-3|.|.|TRBV27
CASSLLIQTTGLDTQYF
TGTGCCAGCAGTCTCTTAATTCAGACCACAGGGTTAGATACGCAGTATTTT
>TRBJ2-3|.|TRBD2|TRBV27
CASSSSLGTSGRARDTQYF
TGTGCCAGCAGTTCTAGTCTCGGGACTAGCGGGAGGGCCCGAGATACGCAGTATTTT
>TRBJ1-2|.|TRBD1|TRBV5-4
CASSSDRVEGYTF
TGTGCCAGCAGCTCAGACAGGGTGGAGGGCTACACCTTC
>TRBJ1-1|once|TRBD1|TRBV28
CASSTNRDHRGTEAFF
TGTGCCAGCAGTACGAACCGGGACCACAGGGGCACTGAAGCTTTCTTT
>TRBJ2-3|.|.|TRBV19
CASSMQGLSQYF
TGTGCCAGTAGTATGCAGGGTTTATCGCAGTATTTT
>TRBJ1-2|.|TRBD1|TRBV16
CASSQVRTGRSYTF
TGTGCCAGCAGCCAAGTCCGGACAGGGAGGAGCTACACCTTC
>TRBJ2-7|.|.|TRBV4-1
CASSHNLLRDLANYEQYF
TGCGCCAGCAGCCACAACCTCCTGCGAGATCTGGCGAACTACGAGCAGTACTTC
>TRBJ1-1|.|TRBD1|TRBV6-1
CASRRQGRRTEAFF
TGTGCCAGCAGACGACAGGGGAGAAGAACTGAAGCTTTCTTT
>TRBJ2-5|.|.|TRBV15
CATSRRQETQYF
TGTGCCACCAGCAGGAGGCAAGAGACCCAGTACTTC
>TRBJ2-2|.|TRBD1|TRBV5-4
CASSLGDRYTGELFF
TGTGCCAGCAGCTTGGGGGACAGGTACACCGGGGAGCTGTTTTTT
>TRBJ1-3|.|.|TRBV18
CASSLGLGNTIYF
TGTGCCAGCTCACTTGGTCTTGGAAACACCATATATTTT
>TRBJ1-2|.|.|TRBV19
CASSIRQIYGYTF
TGTGCCAGTAGTATCCGACAGATCTATGGCTACACCTTC
>TRBJ2-2|.|TRBD2|TRBV28
CASSLSGSGELFF
TGTGCCAGCAGTTTGAGCGGGAGCGGGGAGCTGTTTTTT
>TRBJ1-2|.|.|TRBV5-6
CASSLSGEGYGYTF
TGTGCCAGCAGCTTGAGCGGGGAAGGCTATGGCTACACCTTC
>TRBJ1-1|.|.|TRBV5-6
CASSLNTEAFF
TGTGCCAGCAGCCTTAACACTGAAGCTTTCTTT
>TRBJ2-7|.|TRBD1|TRBV18
CASSPDRNSYEQYF
TGTGCCAGCTCACCGGACAGGAACTCCTACGAGCAGTACTTC
>TRBJ1-1|.|TRBD1|TRBV28
CASSSYRGGNTEAFF
TGTGCCAGCAGTTCCTACAGGGGAGGGAACACTGAAGCTTTCTTT
>TRBJ2-1|.|TRBD2|TRBV5-1
CASSPGRGGVYNEQFF
TGCGCCAGCAGCCCCGGTCGGGGGGGAGTCTACAATGAGCAGTTCTTC
>TRBJ2-7|.|.|TRBV6-1
CASSDAAGWEQYF
TGTGCCAGCAGTGACGCCGCAGGGTGGGAGCAGTACTTC
>TRBJ2-1|.|TRBD2|TRBV7-2
CASSLAPSGALADNEQFF
TGTGCCAGCAGCTTAGCACCTAGCGGGGCCCTGGCCGACAATGAGCAGTTCTTC
>TRBJ2-3|.|TRBD1|TRBV7-9
CASSALTGLGTDTQYF
TGTGCCAGCAGCGCGCTGACAGGGCTCGGCACAGATACGCAGTATTTT
>TRBJ1-2|.|TRBD1|TRBV6-1
CASNLLLQGVGGYTF
TGTGCCAGCAACCTCCTACTCCAGGGGGTGGGAGGCTACACCTTC
>TRBJ2-7|.|.|TRBV19
CASSISGGSLGEQYF
TGTGCCAGTAGTATTTCCGGCGGGTCCTTGGGTGAGCAGTACTTC